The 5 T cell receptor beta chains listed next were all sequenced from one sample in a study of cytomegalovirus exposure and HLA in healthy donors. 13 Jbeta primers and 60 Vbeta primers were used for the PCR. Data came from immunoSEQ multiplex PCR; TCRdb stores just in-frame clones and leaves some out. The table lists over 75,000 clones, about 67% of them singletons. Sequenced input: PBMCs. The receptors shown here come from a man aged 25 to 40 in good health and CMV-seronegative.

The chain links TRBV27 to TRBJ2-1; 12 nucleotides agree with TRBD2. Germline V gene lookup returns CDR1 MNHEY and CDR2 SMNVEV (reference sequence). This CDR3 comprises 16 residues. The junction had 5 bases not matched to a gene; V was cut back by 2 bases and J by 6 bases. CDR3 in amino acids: CASSLLTSGGSNEQFF. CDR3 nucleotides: TGTGCCAGCAGTTTACTTACTAGCGGGGGGAGCAATGAGCAGTTCTTC.

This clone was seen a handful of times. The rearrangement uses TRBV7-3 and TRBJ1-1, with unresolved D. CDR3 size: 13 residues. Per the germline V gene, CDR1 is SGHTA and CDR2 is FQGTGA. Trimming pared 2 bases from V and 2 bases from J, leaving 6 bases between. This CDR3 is CASSLFLNTEAFF. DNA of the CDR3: TGTGCCAGCAGCTTATTCCTAAACACTGAAGCTTTCTTT.

DNA of the CDR3: TGTGCCAGCAGCTTGGACAGGAGGAACACCGGGGAGCTGTTTTTT. Protein: CASSLDRRNTGELFF. The chain carries TRBV5-6 and TRBJ2-2, with D possibly TRBD1 on 5 matching bases. CDR1 and CDR2 from the germline V gene are SGHDT and YYEEEE. V was shortened by 0 bases and J by 1 base, with 7 bases between the two germline ends. The CDR3 is made up of 15 amino acids.

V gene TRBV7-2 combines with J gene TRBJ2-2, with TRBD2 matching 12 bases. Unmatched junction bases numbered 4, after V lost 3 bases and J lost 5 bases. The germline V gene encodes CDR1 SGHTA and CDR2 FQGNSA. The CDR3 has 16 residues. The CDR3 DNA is TGTGCCAGCAGCTTTTCGGGGACTAGCGGGACCGGGGAGCTGTTTTTT. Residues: CASSFSGTSGTGELFF.

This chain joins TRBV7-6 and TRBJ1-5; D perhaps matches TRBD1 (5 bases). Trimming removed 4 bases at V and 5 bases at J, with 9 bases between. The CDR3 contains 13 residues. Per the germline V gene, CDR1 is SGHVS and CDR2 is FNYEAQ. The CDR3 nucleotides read TGTGCCAGCAGCTCGTCGGGGGATCAGCCCCAGCATTTT. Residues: CASSSSGDQPQHF.